This T cell receptor (beta chain) was obtained from a study of T cell changes during pregnancy in multiple sclerosis (dated by TCRdb to the late 2010s). For context, the study as a whole: Changes in the T cell repertoire over the course of pregnancy were examined in this study in women with multiple sclerosis.

About this clone itself: Its specific antigen is unknown. No base qualities exist here, and no much larger clone lies one base off it.

The library relied on the immunoSEQ multiplex PCR assay. TCRdb retrieved this table from immuneACCESS and kept in-frame rearrangements only. Not all clones are present; in checked studies, unresolved V genes account for under half, and no reason is known for the remainder. The sample data list about 50,000 clones, and about 90% of these were observed just once. Clones ranked in the top ten supply less than 6.5% of the sample. V loses 0 bases at its end and J loses 0 bases; junction bases beyond the gene matches: 4. The CDR3 starts with the cysteine, ends with the phenylalanine, and has 16 residues. Left in the record is the CDR3 DNA by itself, 48 bases read in frame from the first base. Via the germline V gene, CDR1 is SGHRS and CDR2 YFSETQ.

This sequence uses TRBV5-1 and TRBJ2-7, with 9 bases matching TRBD1. The sample in question was peripheral blood, obtained after pregnancy. The receptor's source is a female donor in good health, enrolled as a control in a pregnancy study. At the DNA level, the sequence is TGCGCCAGCAGCTTGGTTGGACAGGGGCGCTCCTACGAGCAGTACTTC. Translated, it reads CASSLVGQGRSYEQYF.